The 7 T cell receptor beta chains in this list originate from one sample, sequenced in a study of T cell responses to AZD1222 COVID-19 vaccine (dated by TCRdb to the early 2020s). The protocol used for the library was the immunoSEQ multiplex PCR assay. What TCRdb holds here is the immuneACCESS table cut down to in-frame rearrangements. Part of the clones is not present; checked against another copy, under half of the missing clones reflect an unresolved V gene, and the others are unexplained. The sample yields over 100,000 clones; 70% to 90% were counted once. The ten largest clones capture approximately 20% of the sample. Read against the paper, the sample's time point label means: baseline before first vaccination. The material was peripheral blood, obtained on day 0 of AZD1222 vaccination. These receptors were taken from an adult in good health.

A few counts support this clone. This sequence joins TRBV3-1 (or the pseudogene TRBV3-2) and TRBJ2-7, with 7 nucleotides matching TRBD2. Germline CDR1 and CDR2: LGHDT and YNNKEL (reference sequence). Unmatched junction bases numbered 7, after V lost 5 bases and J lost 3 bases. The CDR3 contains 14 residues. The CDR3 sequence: CASSEEGGDYEQYF. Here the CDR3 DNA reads TGTGCCAGCAGCGAGGAGGGAGGGGACTACGAGCAGTACTTC.

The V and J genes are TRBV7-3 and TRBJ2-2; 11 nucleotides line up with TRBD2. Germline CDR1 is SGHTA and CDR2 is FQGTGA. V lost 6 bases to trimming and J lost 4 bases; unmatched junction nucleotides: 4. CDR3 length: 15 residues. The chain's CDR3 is CASSTTSGGTGELFF. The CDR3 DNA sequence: TGTGCCAGCAGTACAACTAGCGGGGGCACCGGGGAGCTGTTTTTT.

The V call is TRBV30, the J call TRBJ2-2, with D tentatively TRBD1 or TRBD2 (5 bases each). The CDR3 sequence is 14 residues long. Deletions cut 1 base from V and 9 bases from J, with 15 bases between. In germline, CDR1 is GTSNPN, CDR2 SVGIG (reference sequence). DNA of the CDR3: TGTGCCTGGAGTGCCCCACAGGACTCCAGGGAGCTGTTTTTT. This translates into CAWSAPQDSRELFF.

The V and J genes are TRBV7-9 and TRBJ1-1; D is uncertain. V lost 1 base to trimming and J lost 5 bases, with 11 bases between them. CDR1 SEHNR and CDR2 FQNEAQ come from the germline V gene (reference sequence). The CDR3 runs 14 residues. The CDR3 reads CASSLGVHVTEAFF. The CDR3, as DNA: TGTGCCAGCAGCTTAGGAGTCCATGTTACTGAAGCTTTCTTT.

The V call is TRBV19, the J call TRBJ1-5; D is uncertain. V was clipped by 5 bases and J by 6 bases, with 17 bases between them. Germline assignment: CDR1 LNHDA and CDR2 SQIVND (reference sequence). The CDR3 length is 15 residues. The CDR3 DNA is TGTGCCAGTAGTTACGAACCCCCGGATGGTCAGCCCCAGCATTTT. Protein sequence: CASSYEPPDGQPQHF.

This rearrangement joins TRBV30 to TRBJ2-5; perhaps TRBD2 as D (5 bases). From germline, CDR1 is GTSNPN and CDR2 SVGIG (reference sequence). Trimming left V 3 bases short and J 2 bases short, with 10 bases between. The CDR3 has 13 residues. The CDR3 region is CAWSAGLQETQYF. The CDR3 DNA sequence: TGTGCCTGGAGCGCCGGACTGCAAGAGACCCAGTACTTC.

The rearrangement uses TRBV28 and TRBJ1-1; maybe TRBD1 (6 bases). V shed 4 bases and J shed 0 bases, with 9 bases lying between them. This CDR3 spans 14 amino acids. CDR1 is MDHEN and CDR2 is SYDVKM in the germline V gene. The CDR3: CASSSTGMNTEAFF. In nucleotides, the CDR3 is TGTGCCAGCAGTTCAACAGGGATGAACACTGAAGCTTTCTTT.